The 5 T cell receptor beta chains below were found in one sample sequenced in a study of CD8 T cells in ankylosing spondylitis. TCRdb analysed the 5' RACE reads with MiXCR anew, one entry per CDR3 protein. The sample contains 35,000 to 50,000 distinct CDR3 sequences, about 11% of which appear only once. What was sequenced was blood, either unsorted or a sorted T cell fraction (not recorded which). The source is a male donor with ankylosing spondylitis or in good health (not recorded which).

This clonotype was detected ten times or more. The chain couples TRBV5-1 to TRBJ2-7, with 11 bases fitting TRBD2. This CDR3 region has 16 residues. Germline assignment: CDR1 SGHRS and CDR2 YFSETQ. V was clipped by 0 bases and J by 5 bases; unmatched bases: 7. The CDR3 coding sequence is TGCGCCAGCAGCTTGGCCTCTAGCGGGGGGTTTAACGAGCAGTACTTC. This gives the protein CASSLASSGGFNEQYF.

This clonotype has only a few counts. This chain joins TRBV15 and TRBJ1-3; a weak D match, TRBD1 (6 bases). In germline, CDR1 is LNHNV, CDR2 YYDKDF (reference sequence). This CDR3 region has 15 residues. V was pared by 6 bases and J by 0 bases, with 12 bases between. The CDR3 DNA reads as TGTGCCACCAGTACAGGGACTAGCTCTGGAAACACCATATATTTT. It translates to CATSTGTSSGNTIYF.

This clonotype was counted many times. The V call is TRBV27, the J call TRBJ1-1; tentative D call: TRBD1 (5 bases). Trimming left V 4 bases short and J 1 base short, with 19 bases between. Germline loops: CDR1 MNHEY, CDR2 SMNVEV (reference sequence). CDR3 length equals 17 residues. CDR3 residues: CASSSNSGGTGNTEAFF. The DNA for the CDR3 is TGTGCCAGCAGTTCCAACTCGGGGGGGACGGGGAACACTGAAGCTTTCTTT.

This clonotype was recorded many times. The chain employs TRBV20-1 and TRBJ2-1; D perhaps matches TRBD1 (6 bases). Germline values: CDR1 DFQATT, CDR2 SNEGSKA (reference sequence). V was clipped by 3 bases and J by 0 bases, with 12 bases between them. The CDR3 covers 15 residues. CDR3: CSASGGRSSYNEQFF. As DNA, the CDR3 is TGCAGTGCTAGTGGGGGCCGCAGCTCCTACAATGAGCAGTTCTTC.

This clonotype was detected many times. This chain links TRBV5-1 with TRBJ2-7; 10 bases match TRBD1. Germline V gene data show CDR1 as SGHRS and CDR2 as YFSETQ. Trimming took 3 bases from V and 6 from J; bases not matched to a gene: 0. The CDR3 runs 12 residues. As DNA, the CDR3 is TGCGCCAGCAGCTGGACAGGGGGCGAGCAGTACTTC. Amino acid sequence: CASSWTGGEQYF.